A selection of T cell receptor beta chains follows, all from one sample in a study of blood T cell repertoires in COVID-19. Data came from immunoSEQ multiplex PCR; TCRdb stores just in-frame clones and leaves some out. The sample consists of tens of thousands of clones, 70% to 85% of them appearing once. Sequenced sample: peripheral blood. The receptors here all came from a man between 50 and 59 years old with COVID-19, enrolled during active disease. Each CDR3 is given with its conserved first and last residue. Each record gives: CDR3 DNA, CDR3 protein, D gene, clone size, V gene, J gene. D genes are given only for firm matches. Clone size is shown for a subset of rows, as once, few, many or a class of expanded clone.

CDR3 DNA: TGTGCCATCGAGGCGGGACAGGGTACAGATACGCAGTATTTT; CDR3 protein: CAIEAGQGTDTQYF; D gene: TRBD1; clone size: once; V gene: TRBV19; J gene: TRBJ2-3
CDR3 DNA: TGTGCCAGCTTCGGGGAAAGAGACACTGAAGCTTTCTTT; CDR3 protein: CASFGERDTEAFF; D gene: -; clone size: -; V gene: TRBV7-8; J gene: TRBJ1-1
CDR3 DNA: TGTGCCGGCACCTTAAAACAGGGGGCCGGGGCTTTCTTT; CDR3 protein: CAGTLKQGAGAFF; D gene: TRBD1; clone size: -; V gene: TRBV2; J gene: TRBJ1-1
CDR3 DNA: TGTGCCAGCAGCTTACAGTCCCTTAGCAATCAGCCCCAGCATTTT; CDR3 protein: CASSLQSLSNQPQHF; D gene: -; clone size: once; V gene: TRBV7-8; J gene: TRBJ1-5
CDR3 DNA: TGCGCCAGCAGCGGAACAGGGGGTGGCTCCTACGAGCAGTACTTC; CDR3 protein: CASSGTGGGSYEQYF; D gene: TRBD1; clone size: -; V gene: TRBV5-1; J gene: TRBJ2-7
CDR3 DNA: TGTGCCAGCAGTTACGGGACAGGGAGGATTACAGATACGCAGTATTTT; CDR3 protein: CASSYGTGRITDTQYF; D gene: TRBD1; clone size: -; V gene: TRBV6-2/TRBV6-3; J gene: TRBJ2-3
CDR3 DNA: TGCGCCAGCAGCCATGGGACTAGTGGCACCGGGGAGCTGTTTTTT; CDR3 protein: CASSHGTSGTGELFF; D gene: TRBD2; clone size: -; V gene: TRBV10-1; J gene: TRBJ2-2
CDR3 DNA: TGTGCCAGCAGCCGTTTGATACAGGGCTCTGGAAACACCATATATTTT; CDR3 protein: CASSRLIQGSGNTIYF; D gene: -; clone size: once; V gene: TRBV7-8; J gene: TRBJ1-3
CDR3 DNA: TGTGCCAGCAGCCAAGGGGGTAGCGGGAGAGCGGATACGCAGTATTTT; CDR3 protein: CASSQGGSGRADTQYF; D gene: TRBD2; clone size: -; V gene: TRBV4-2; J gene: TRBJ2-3
CDR3 DNA: TGTGCCAGCAGTCAACCGGGACAGGGGGAACCATCCTACGAGCAGTACTTC; CDR3 protein: CASSQPGQGEPSYEQYF; D gene: TRBD1; clone size: -; V gene: TRBV2; J gene: TRBJ2-7
CDR3 DNA: TGTGCCAGCAGCCCACAAGTGGGCAAGCTCCGGCATGGCTACACCTTC; CDR3 protein: CASSPQVGKLRHGYTF; D gene: -; clone size: -; V gene: TRBV9; J gene: TRBJ1-2
CDR3 DNA: TGTGCCTGGAGTAGAGGGACATCAACTAATGAAAAACTGTTTTTT; CDR3 protein: CAWSRGTSTNEKLFF; D gene: -; clone size: -; V gene: TRBV30; J gene: TRBJ1-4
CDR3 DNA: TGTGCCAGCAGCCCCCAAGCCGGACAGGGGGCACTGGCGACTGAAGCTTTCTTT; CDR3 protein: CASSPQAGQGALATEAFF; D gene: TRBD1; clone size: -; V gene: TRBV7-8; J gene: TRBJ1-1
CDR3 DNA: TGTGCCCAGCCCCGGGGGATTGGGTATGGCTACACCTTC; CDR3 protein: CAQPRGIGYGYTF; D gene: -; clone size: -; V gene: TRBV21-1; J gene: TRBJ1-2
CDR3 DNA: TGTGCCAGTTCAGGACCCCGGACAGGCAGCACAGATACGCAGTATTTT; CDR3 protein: CASSGPRTGSTDTQYF; D gene: TRBD1; clone size: -; V gene: TRBV3-1/TRBV3-2; J gene: TRBJ2-3
CDR3 DNA: TGTGCCAGCAGTTACGGGCAAACCTACGAGCAGTACTTC; CDR3 protein: CASSYGQTYEQYF; D gene: -; clone size: -; V gene: TRBV6-2/TRBV6-3; J gene: TRBJ2-7
CDR3 DNA: TGTGCCAGCAGCCAAGTCACTCTGGGCTACACCTTC; CDR3 protein: CASSQVTLGYTF; D gene: -; clone size: -; V gene: TRBV3-1/TRBV3-2; J gene: TRBJ1-2
CDR3 DNA: TGTGCCAGCAGCTTTCAGTCGGGACAGATTAATGAAAAACTGTTTTTT; CDR3 protein: CASSFQSGQINEKLFF; D gene: TRBD1; clone size: -; V gene: TRBV7-8; J gene: TRBJ1-4
CDR3 DNA: TGCGCCAGCAGCTTGGCAGGCAGGGAGGGTGAGACCCAGTACTTC; CDR3 protein: CASSLAGREGETQYF; D gene: TRBD2; clone size: -; V gene: TRBV5-1; J gene: TRBJ2-5
CDR3 DNA: TGTGCCAGCAGCCCCAGGACAGGGTTTATACTCACTGAAGCTTTCTTT; CDR3 protein: CASSPRTGFILTEAFF; D gene: TRBD1; clone size: -; V gene: TRBV11-2; J gene: TRBJ1-1
CDR3 DNA: TGCGCCAGCAGCCAAGATCCCGGGACAGGCTATAATTCACCCCTCCACTTT; CDR3 protein: CASSQDPGTGYNSPLHF; D gene: TRBD1; clone size: few; V gene: TRBV4-1; J gene: TRBJ1-6
CDR3 DNA: TGTGCCAGCAGCCAGACACCGGGACAGGGAGACAATGAGCAGTTCTTC; CDR3 protein: CASSQTPGQGDNEQFF; D gene: TRBD1; clone size: -; V gene: TRBV4-2; J gene: TRBJ2-1
CDR3 DNA: TGTGCCAGCAGCGTACGACAGGGTTTGGATTCACCCCTCCACTTT; CDR3 protein: CASSVRQGLDSPLHF; D gene: TRBD1; clone size: -; V gene: TRBV11-1; J gene: TRBJ1-6
CDR3 DNA: TGTGCCAGCAGCTTGGGGACAGGGCCTTACGAGCAGTACTTC; CDR3 protein: CASSLGTGPYEQYF; D gene: TRBD1; clone size: -; V gene: TRBV5-5; J gene: TRBJ2-7
CDR3 DNA: TGTGCCAGCAGCCTGGACGTCGTTGGCCAGGAAAAACTGTTTTTT; CDR3 protein: CASSLDVVGQEKLFF; D gene: -; clone size: -; V gene: TRBV5-4; J gene: TRBJ1-4
CDR3 DNA: TGCGCCAGCAGCCCCTCTGCGAGGGCCGGGGGAGAGACCCAGTACTTC; CDR3 protein: CASSPSARAGGETQYF; D gene: -; clone size: -; V gene: TRBV4-3; J gene: TRBJ2-5
CDR3 DNA: TGTGCCAGCAGTTACATCGAACAGGGACGAGGCTACACCTTC; CDR3 protein: CASSYIEQGRGYTF; D gene: -; clone size: -; V gene: TRBV6-2/TRBV6-3; J gene: TRBJ1-2
CDR3 DNA: TGTGCCAGCAGCGAGGGACAGGCAACCTACGAGCAGTACTTC; CDR3 protein: CASSEGQATYEQYF; D gene: TRBD1; clone size: -; V gene: TRBV5-4; J gene: TRBJ2-7
CDR3 DNA: TGTGCCAGTAGGCGACAGGGGGACACCGGGGAGCTGTTTTTT; CDR3 protein: CASRRQGDTGELFF; D gene: TRBD1; clone size: -; V gene: TRBV19; J gene: TRBJ2-2
CDR3 DNA: TGTGCCAGCAGCCTAGCGGAGGATGAGCAGTTCTTC; CDR3 protein: CASSLAEDEQFF; D gene: -; clone size: -; V gene: TRBV3-1/TRBV3-2; J gene: TRBJ2-1
CDR3 DNA: TGTGCCAGCAGCCGCAGGGGGCAAAACACCGGGGAGCTGTTTTTT; CDR3 protein: CASSRRGQNTGELFF; D gene: TRBD1; clone size: -; V gene: TRBV6-5; J gene: TRBJ2-2
CDR3 DNA: TGTGCCAGTAGTATACGGTCGGGACAGGGCACCGGGGAGCTGTTTTTT; CDR3 protein: CASSIRSGQGTGELFF; D gene: TRBD1; clone size: -; V gene: TRBV19; J gene: TRBJ2-2
CDR3 DNA: TGTGCCAGCAGTGAATACCCGGGGAGGCATGGCTACACCTTC; CDR3 protein: CASSEYPGRHGYTF; D gene: -; clone size: -; V gene: TRBV6-1; J gene: TRBJ1-2
CDR3 DNA: TGTGCCACGGGGACAGGGATGTCTGGAAACACCATATATTTT; CDR3 protein: CATGTGMSGNTIYF; D gene: TRBD1; clone size: -; V gene: TRBV19; J gene: TRBJ1-3
CDR3 DNA: TGCGCCAGCAGATTTGGGACTAGTGAGACCCAGTACTTC; CDR3 protein: CASRFGTSETQYF; D gene: TRBD2; clone size: -; V gene: TRBV5-1; J gene: TRBJ2-5
CDR3 DNA: TGTGCCAGCAGTTTGCGTAGACAGGGCTTCCAAGAGACCCAGTACTTC; CDR3 protein: CASSLRRQGFQETQYF; D gene: TRBD1; clone size: once; V gene: TRBV28; J gene: TRBJ2-5
CDR3 DNA: TGTGCCAGCTGCCGGGCGGGTAATTCACCCCTCCACTTT; CDR3 protein: CASCRAGNSPLHF; D gene: -; clone size: -; V gene: TRBV12-3/TRBV12-4; J gene: TRBJ1-6
CDR3 DNA: TGCGCCAGCAGCCCAACTGATGCGAAAGATACGCAGTATTTT; CDR3 protein: CASSPTDAKDTQYF; D gene: -; clone size: -; V gene: TRBV4-1; J gene: TRBJ2-3
CDR3 DNA: TGTGCCAGCAGCTTAACCCTAGCGGGGGGATACAATGAGCAGTTCTTC; CDR3 protein: CASSLTLAGGYNEQFF; D gene: TRBD2; clone size: -; V gene: TRBV7-3; J gene: TRBJ2-1
CDR3 DNA: TGTGCCAGCAGCTCCACAGGGGTTAATTCACCCCTCCACTTT; CDR3 protein: CASSSTGVNSPLHF; D gene: TRBD1; clone size: -; V gene: TRBV5-6; J gene: TRBJ1-6
CDR3 DNA: TGTGCCAGCAGCGCCGATCCGGGACACTACCAAAATTTAGCCAAAAACATTCAGTACTTC; CDR3 protein: CASSADPGHYQNLAKNIQYF; D gene: -; clone size: -; V gene: TRBV7-6; J gene: TRBJ2-4
CDR3 DNA: TGTGCCAGCAGCCCTTCGGACAACTGGAGCACAGATACGCAGTATTTT; CDR3 protein: CASSPSDNWSTDTQYF; D gene: -; clone size: -; V gene: TRBV3-1/TRBV3-2; J gene: TRBJ2-3
CDR3 DNA: TGCGCCAGCAGCCAAGAGTCGAGCGGGGCGGGAGATACGCAGTATTTT; CDR3 protein: CASSQESSGAGDTQYF; D gene: TRBD2; clone size: -; V gene: TRBV4-3; J gene: TRBJ2-3
CDR3 DNA: TGTGCCAGCAGTATCCGGGACACCAACTATGGCTACACCTTC; CDR3 protein: CASSIRDTNYGYTF; D gene: -; clone size: -; V gene: TRBV6-5; J gene: TRBJ1-2
CDR3 DNA: TGTGCCAGCAGCTTCGGGACAGGGGGCCATGAGCAGTTCTTC; CDR3 protein: CASSFGTGGHEQFF; D gene: TRBD1; clone size: few; V gene: TRBV7-3; J gene: TRBJ2-1
CDR3 DNA: TGTGCCAGCAGTTTTGCATCAGGGGCGAGCAATCAGCCCCAGCATTTT; CDR3 protein: CASSFASGASNQPQHF; D gene: -; clone size: -; V gene: TRBV28; J gene: TRBJ1-5
CDR3 DNA: TGTGCCAGCAGCCAAGATAGAGGGAGAGGCCCCGGAGATGAGCAGTTCTTC; CDR3 protein: CASSQDRGRGPGDEQFF; D gene: -; clone size: -; V gene: TRBV3-1/TRBV3-2; J gene: TRBJ2-1
CDR3 DNA: TGTGCCTGGAGTCAAGGGACTCGTGTTACGCAGTATTTT; CDR3 protein: CAWSQGTRVTQYF; D gene: -; clone size: -; V gene: TRBV30; J gene: TRBJ2-3
CDR3 DNA: TGCAGCGTTGACAGCCAGGGTGGGTATGGCTACACCTTC; CDR3 protein: CSVDSQGGYGYTF; D gene: -; clone size: once; V gene: TRBV29-1; J gene: TRBJ1-2